One and the same sample provided the 18 T cell receptor beta chains below, sequenced in a study of cytomegalovirus exposure and HLA in healthy donors. Use of 60 Vbeta and 13 Jbeta primers characterized the PCR. Profiling relied on immunoSEQ multiplex PCR, and the TCRdb table lists in-frame clones only, not all of them. Found here are around 35,000 clones, around 70% of them singletons; the top ten hold roughly 6%. The sample comprised PBMCs. The receptors originated from a young man in good health and CMV-seronegative.

The chain carries TRBV6-6 and TRBJ2-7; 9 nucleotides align to TRBD1. The V gene end was trimmed by 5 bases and the J gene end by 0 bases; junction bases not matched to a gene: 8. This CDR3 is built from 16 residues. Germline CDR1 reads MNHNY; CDR2 reads SVGAGI (reference sequence). Here the CDR3 DNA reads TGTGCCAGCAGTCTGCGACAGGGGGTGAGCTCCTACGAGCAGTACTTC. Translated, it gives CASSLRQGVSSYEQYF.

This chain connects TRBV5-1 to TRBJ2-7, with TRBD1 matching over 9 bases. V gave up 4 bases and J gave up 4 bases; unmatched junction bases: 6. This CDR3 is built from 14 residues. Germline assignment: CDR1 SGHRS and CDR2 YFSETQ. CDR3 region: CASSMGQGGYEQYF. The CDR3 DNA reads TGCGCCAGCAGCATGGGACAGGGTGGTTACGAGCAGTACTTC.

The chain couples TRBV29-1 to TRBJ1-1; TRBD1 might be the D (6 bases). The germline V and J ends were trimmed by 7 bases and 1 base, with 13 bases remaining between them. The CDR3 has 13 amino acids. The germline CDR1 and CDR2 sequences are SQVTM and ANQGSEA. CDR3 coding DNA: TGCAGCGCCCGCGGACAGTGGAACACTGAAGCTTTCTTT. It is translated as CSARGQWNTEAFF.

A few counts support this clone. V gene TRBV18 combines with J gene TRBJ1-1, with unresolved D. The CDR3 covers 13 residues. The germline V gene encodes CDR1 KGHSH and CDR2 LQKENI. With 3 bases removed from V and 4 bases from J, the gap between germline ends came to 9 bases. CDR3 nucleotides: TGTGCCAGCTCACCCCAAATGGCCACTGAAGCTTTCTTT. Protein product: CASSPQMATEAFF.

This chain uses TRBV6-1 with TRBJ2-1; D gene unclear. The germline CDR1 and CDR2 sequences are MNHNS and SASEGT. V lost 7 bases to trimming and J lost 4 bases, with 5 bases between them. The CDR3 spans 11 residues. The CDR3 sequence is CASKRYNEQFF. The CDR3 DNA sequence: TGTGCCAGCAAGAGGTACAATGAGCAGTTCTTC.

This clone has a handful of counts. This rearrangement joins TRBV4-1 to TRBJ1-5; D ambiguous. V lost 4 bases and J 5 bases, leaving 12 bases between the germline ends. Per the germline V gene, CDR1 is MGHRA and CDR2 is YSYEKL. CDR3 length: 14 residues. CDR3: CASSPRELHQPQHF. The CDR3 coding sequence is TGCGCCAGCAGCCCGCGGGAGCTCCATCAGCCCCAGCATTTT.

V usage is TRBV5-1 and J usage is TRBJ2-7; 7 bases are shared with TRBD1. V trimming: 3 bases; J trimming: 2 bases; junction bases outside the gene matches: 5. The CDR3 contains 14 residues. Germline-derived CDR1 and CDR2 are SGHRS and YFSETQ. CDR3 loop: CASSYGTEAYEQYF. The CDR3, as DNA: TGCGCCAGCAGCTACGGGACAGAAGCCTACGAGCAGTACTTC.

As concerns this clone: The sample contains more than one DNA sequence encoding this CDR3. The rearrangement links TRBV7-2 to TRBJ1-1; tentative D call: TRBD1 (5 bases). Trimming stripped 2 bases from V and 2 bases from J, with 9 bases between. Germline V CDR1 and CDR2: SGHTA, FQGNSA. This CDR3 region has 14 residues. The CDR3 coding sequence is TGTGCCAGCAGCTTACATCAGGGCAACACTGAAGCTTTCTTT. This encodes CASSLHQGNTEAFF.

This clone came up once. The gene calls are TRBV9 and TRBJ1-1, with D perhaps TRBD1 (6 bases). CDR3 size: 14 residues. The germline V gene encodes CDR1 SGDLS and CDR2 YYNGEE. V was trimmed by 4 bases and J by 5 bases, leaving 15 bases between them. Here the CDR3 DNA reads TGTGCCAGCAGCCCCCGGTGGGGGCGAACTGAAGCTTTCTTT. Translating it yields CASSPRWGRTEAFF.

The CDR3 region has the DNA TGTGCCAGCAGTGCAGGGGCCTACGAGCAGTACTTC. This codes for CASSAGAYEQYF. The chain recombines TRBV27 with TRBJ2-7; D may be TRBD1 (6 bases). The CDR3 is 12 residues long. Germline V CDR1 and CDR2: MNHEY, SMNVEV (reference sequence). Trimming stripped 5 bases from V and 2 bases from J, with 7 bases between.

The chain uses TRBV4-2 and TRBJ1-4; TRBD1 agrees at 8 bases. CDR1 LGHNA and CDR2 YNFKEQ come from the germline V gene. The CDR3 sequence is 15 residues long. With V trimmed by 1 base and J by 8 bases, 6 bases remained unmatched. The CDR3 loop is CASSQGDRSEEKLFF. CDR3 coding DNA: TGTGCCAGCAGCCAAGGGGACAGGTCGGAAGAAAAACTGTTTTTT.

The table lists this clone with a few counts. The chain employs TRBV27 and TRBJ1-4; D might be TRBD1 (5 bases). This CDR3 has 17 amino acids. Trimming stripped 3 bases from V and 0 bases from J, with 14 bases between. CDR1 and CDR2 (germline): MNHEY, SMNVEV (reference sequence). The CDR3, as DNA: TGTGCCAGCAGTTTTGCGGGGGGGATTGCAACTAATGAAAAACTGTTTTTT. It encodes CASSFAGGIATNEKLFF.

As DNA, the CDR3 is TGCGCCAGCAGCTTGGGGGACTTGGCTGGAAACACCATATATTTT. Its protein is CASSLGDLAGNTIYF. The V and J genes are TRBV5-1 and TRBJ1-3, with D possibly TRBD1 on 5 matching bases. Trimming removed 0 bases from V and 2 bases from J, with 9 bases in between. The CDR3 contains 15 residues. CDR1 SGHRS and CDR2 YFSETQ come from the germline V gene.

This clone has a handful of counts. The rearrangement joins TRBV27 to TRBJ1-2, with TRBD1 as a possible D gene (6 bases). This CDR3 is built from 13 residues. Germline CDR1 MNHEY, CDR2 SMNVEV (reference sequence). Trimming took off 6 bases at V and 3 bases at J, with 11 bases between the two ends. This CDR3 is CASSPQGDYGYTF. CDR3 in DNA: TGTGCCAGCAGCCCACAGGGTGACTATGGCTACACCTTC.

V and J are TRBV6-5 and TRBJ1-6; D might be TRBD1 (6 bases). Trimming shortened V by 7 bases and J by 6 bases, and 16 bases separated the two germline ends. The germline V gene has CDR1 MNHEY and CDR2 SVGAGI. CDR3 length equals 15 residues. CDR3 sequence (DNA): TGTGCCAGCACCCAGGACAGTCTAAGTAATTCACCCCTCCACTTT. As protein: CASTQDSLSNSPLHF.

The chain combines TRBV19 with TRBJ1-5; D gene ambiguous. The CDR3 covers 13 residues. Germline lookup yields CDR1 LNHDA and CDR2 SQIVND (reference sequence). Trimming cost V 6 bases and J 0 bases, with 6 bases left between them. The CDR3 DNA reads as TGTGCCAGTAGGACTTATAGCAATCAGCCCCAGCATTTT. It codes for CASRTYSNQPQHF.

The CDR3 nucleotides are TGTGCCAGCAGCGAAACCCCGGGACTAGCGGGAGGCAATGAGCAGTTCTTC. As protein: CASSETPGLAGGNEQFF. The rearrangement uses TRBV6-1 and TRBJ2-1, with TRBD2 matching 15 bases. The germline V gene encodes CDR1 MNHNS and CDR2 SASEGT. V gave up 6 bases and J gave up 6 bases; unmatched junction bases: 9. There are 17 residues in the CDR3.

This clone was observed a handful of times. The rearrangement links TRBV7-8 to TRBJ2-7; TRBD1 aligns across 10 bases. Losses at the gene ends were 1 base for V and 4 bases for J; bases not matched to a gene: 4. Germline V gives CDR1 SGHVS, CDR2 FQNEAQ. The CDR3 sequence is 15 residues long. CDR3 sequence: CASSLEQGQGYEQYF. As DNA, the CDR3 is TGTGCCAGCAGCTTAGAACAGGGACAGGGGTACGAGCAGTACTTC.